This T cell receptor (beta chain) was retrieved from a study of blood T cell repertoires in COVID-19. Study context: Acute and convalescent COVID-19 specimens originated in the United States, Italy and Spain. T cells, B-cell-depleted T cells, or PBMCs supplied cDNA or gDNA.

The CDR3 runs to 15 residues. V gave up 5 bases and J gave up 3 bases; unmatched junction bases: 8. CDR1 is LNHDA and CDR2 is SQIVND in the germline V gene (reference sequence). Study processing details: Amplification of reference gene primers provided the estimated nucleated cell counts. Sequencing used immunoSEQ multiplex PCR; TCRdb keeps in-frame clones, though not all of them. V, J and clone size reflect that table, while D and trimming were determined from the DNA. This table holds 110,000 to 150,000 clones, around 83% found once. Sequenced: peripheral blood. This rearrangement joins TRBV19 to TRBJ2-7, with TRBD1 matching over 9 bases. This TCR was sampled from a man aged 55 to 69 with active or convalescent COVID-19. The CDR3 sequence is CASSPPGQGRYEQYF. CDR3 coding DNA: TGTGCCAGTAGTCCCCCGGGACAGGGACGCTACGAGCAGTACTTC.